The present T cell receptor beta chain was sequenced within a study of post-analysis software for immune sequencing data. CDR1 and CDR2 from the germline V gene are SGHRS and YFSETQ. The CDR3 covers 15 residues. V was clipped by 2 bases and J by 5 bases; unmatched bases: 10. The study, taken as a whole, reports: Patients had higher frequencies than controls of about 5 TRBV segments, including TRBV5-6, TRBV5-1 and TRBV20-1. For normalized Chao1 diversity, multiple sclerosis patients scored significantly lower than controls did.

This clonotype was seen only a few times. Its antigen remains unknown. Sequencing libraries made from TCR beta cDNA carried unique molecular identifiers. Each CDR3 protein gets one entry after TCRdb re-called the PCR reads with MiXCR. This table has hundreds of thousands of distinct CDR3 sequences, about 44% appearing once. The specimen sequenced was blood. The gene calls are TRBV5-1 and TRBJ2-7; TRBD1 matches 7 bases. This TCR came from a girl under 18 with multiple sclerosis. In DNA form, the CDR3 reads TGCGCCAGCAGCTTCCGATTAACAGGGGCCCACGAGCAGTACTTC. Translating gives CASSFRLTGAHEQYF. Together with reference TRBV5-1 and TRBJ2-7, the CDR3 gives the full variable domain: KAGVTQTPRYLIKTRGQQVTLSCSPISGHRSVSWYQQTPGQGLQFLFEYFSETQRNKGNFPGRFSGRQFSNSRSEMNVSTLELGDSALYLCASSFRLTGAHEQYFGPGTRLTVT.